Only one count was recorded for the clone carrying this T cell receptor (beta chain). Its specificity is unknown. The data belong to a study of cytomegalovirus exposure and HLA in healthy donors. About the study: The 130 or so validation repertoires and the 666 first-cohort repertoires shared a platform, a later analysis reported.

Study-level findings and limits: The investigators catalogued some 160 TCR beta chains as cytomegalovirus-associated. Rarity held for most TCR sequences, but there were some public TCRs that occurred in many donors. TCR clusters originating in the first cohort tended to co-occur in the roughly 130 validation repertoires, according to a later analysis.

Measured with immunoSEQ multiplex PCR; TCRdb has only the in-frame clones, and not every one. The data show over 60,000 clones, 85% to 95% seen once. Germline assignment: CDR1 GTSNPN and CDR2 SVGIG (reference sequence). The length of the CDR3 is 14 residues. V dropped 4 bases and J dropped 7; count of bases not matched to a gene: 10. The V and J genes are TRBV30 and TRBJ2-1, with 7 bases that match TRBD2. This TCR was sampled from a man aged 18 to 29 in good health and CMV-seronegative. The sample consisted of PBMCs. This CDR3 is CAWNRDYLSNEQFF. Written as DNA, the CDR3 is TGTGCCTGGAACCGGGACTATCTTAGTAATGAGCAGTTCTTC.